This T cell receptor (beta chain) was obtained from a study of beta chain features in type 1 diabetes. The study reverse transcribed the entire isolated RNA, so it sequenced expressed TCRB transcripts. Some clones are missing from TCRdb's copy, which holds only in-frame ones; the method was immunoSEQ multiplex PCR. Found here are around 430,000 clones, 25% to 35% of them singletons; the top ten hold around 0.065%. The germline CDR1 and CDR2 sequences are SEHNR and FQNEAQ (reference sequence). CDR3 length equals 16 residues. V dropped 4 bases and J dropped 5; count of bases not matched to a gene: 7. CD4+ cells of the naive, central memory, regulatory and stem cell-like memory types were sorted via CD45RO/CCR7/CD25/CD127/CD95/CD27.

What was sequenced was naive CD4+ T cells from blood. The J gene is TRBJ2-1, the V gene TRBV7-9, with 11 bases lining up with TRBD2. The clonotype comes from a man in his late teens or twenties in good health. CDR3 protein: CASSWRTSGLNNEQFF. The CDR3 bases are TGTGCCAGCAGCTGGAGGACTAGCGGGCTAAACAATGAGCAGTTCTTC.